The clone carrying this T cell receptor (beta chain) was picked up one time. Its target is not known. These data come from a study of cytomegalovirus exposure and HLA in healthy donors. The study's findings and limits: Specificity of a few CMV-associated chains for CMV antigens was verified in vitro.

60 Vbeta and 13 Jbeta primers were used in PCR. Method: immunoSEQ multiplex PCR; TCRdb's copy keeps in-frame clones and lacks some. The sample includes under 200,000 clones, over 80% of them seen just once. This CDR3 has 13 residues. The germline V gene has CDR1 ENHRY and CDR2 SYGVKD. V was pared by 6 bases and J by 5 bases, with 6 bases of the junction left unmatched. The receptor was isolated from a human donor in good health. The material sequenced was PBMCs. The chain is built from TRBV10-3 and TRBJ2-5, with 7 bases aligning to TRBD2. CDR3 in amino acids: CAIRGGREETQYF. CDR3 nucleotides: TGTGCCATCAGGGGGGGGAGGGAGGAGACCCAGTACTTC.